The clone carrying this TCR beta chain came up a few times. The antigen is not known. Researchers made TCR cDNA using 5'RACE template switching, and this step added a universal primer site and UMIs. TCRdb passed the 5' RACE reads through MiXCR, listing each CDR3 protein once. The sample holds hundreds of thousands of distinct CDR3 sequences, roughly 13% seen once. This sample is part of a study of T cells after yellow fever vaccination. Broader study findings: Booster sampling recovered most clones from primary vaccination (roughly 96% CD4, around 90% CD8). By day 5 rather than day 15, the secondary response had peaked, though it was weaker. The CD4 and CD8 compartments had a small share of their clonotypes in common.

The CDR3 extends over 11 amino acids. The germline gives CDR1 MDHEN, CDR2 SYDVKM. V lost 7 bases and J lost 2, with 4 bases in between. The chain uses TRBV28 and TRBJ2-3; D remains ambiguous. The TCR sequence derives from a man aged 25 to 40 who received the YFV17D yellow fever vaccine. Sequenced material: PBMCs, taken on the day of the yellow fever booster vaccination. The CDR3 region is CASTTTDTQYF. The DNA for the CDR3 is TGTGCCAGCACGACCACAGATACGCAGTATTTT.